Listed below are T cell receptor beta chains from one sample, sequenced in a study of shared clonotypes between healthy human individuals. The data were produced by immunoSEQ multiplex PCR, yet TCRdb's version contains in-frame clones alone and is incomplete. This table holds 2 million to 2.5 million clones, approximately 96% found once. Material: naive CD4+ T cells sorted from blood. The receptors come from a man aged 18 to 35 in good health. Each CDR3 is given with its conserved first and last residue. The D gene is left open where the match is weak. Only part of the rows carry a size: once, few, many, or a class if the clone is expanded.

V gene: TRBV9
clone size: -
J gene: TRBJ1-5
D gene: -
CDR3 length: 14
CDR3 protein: CASGNREGNQPQHF
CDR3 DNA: TGTGCCAGCGGTAACAGGGAGGGGAATCAGCCCCAGCATTTT

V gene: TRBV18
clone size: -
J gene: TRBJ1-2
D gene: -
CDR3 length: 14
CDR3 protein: CASSDRDGIYGYTF
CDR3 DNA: TGTGCCAGCTCGGACCGGGACGGAATCTATGGCTACACCTTC

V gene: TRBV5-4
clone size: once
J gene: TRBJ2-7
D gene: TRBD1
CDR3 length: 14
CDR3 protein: CASSQRTGGGEQYF
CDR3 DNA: TGTGCCAGCAGCCAAAGGACAGGGGGCGGTGAGCAGTACTTC

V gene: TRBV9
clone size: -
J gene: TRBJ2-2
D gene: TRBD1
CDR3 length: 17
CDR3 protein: CASSVAAGGWSTGELFF
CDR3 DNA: TGTGCCAGCAGCGTAGCGGCAGGGGGTTGGAGCACCGGGGAGCTGTTTTTT

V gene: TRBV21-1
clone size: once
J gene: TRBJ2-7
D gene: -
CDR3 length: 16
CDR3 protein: CASSLYPGQSSYEQYF
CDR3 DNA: TGTGCCAGCAGCCTTTACCCGGGACAGAGCTCCTACGAGCAGTACTTC

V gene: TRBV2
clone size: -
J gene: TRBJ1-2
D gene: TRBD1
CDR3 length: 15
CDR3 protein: CASSPETGTNYGYTF
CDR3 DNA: TGTGCCAGCAGTCCCGAGACAGGGACAAACTATGGCTACACCTTC

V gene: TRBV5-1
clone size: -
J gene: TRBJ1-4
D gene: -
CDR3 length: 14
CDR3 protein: CASSLGLPNEKLFF
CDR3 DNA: TGCGCCAGCAGCTTGGGCTTGCCGAATGAAAAACTGTTTTTT

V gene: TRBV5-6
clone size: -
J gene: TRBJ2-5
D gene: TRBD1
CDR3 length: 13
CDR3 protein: CASSGGTGETQYF
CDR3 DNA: TGTGCCAGCAGCGGGGGGACAGGGGAGACCCAGTACTTC

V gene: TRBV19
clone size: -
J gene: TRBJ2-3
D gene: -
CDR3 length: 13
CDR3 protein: CAASINYQTTQYF
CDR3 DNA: TGTGCCGCAAGTATAAACTACCAAACTACGCAGTATTTT

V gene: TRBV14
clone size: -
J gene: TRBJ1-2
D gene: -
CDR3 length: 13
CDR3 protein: CASSQGNNYGYTF
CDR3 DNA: TGTGCCAGCAGCCAAGGCAACAACTATGGCTACACCTTC

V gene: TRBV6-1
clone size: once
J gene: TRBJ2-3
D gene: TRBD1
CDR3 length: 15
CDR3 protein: CASTFGQGRTDTQYF
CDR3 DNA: TGTGCCAGCACTTTCGGACAGGGGCGCACAGATACGCAGTATTTT

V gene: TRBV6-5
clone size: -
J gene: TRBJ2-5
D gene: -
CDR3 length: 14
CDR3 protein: CASSYLGRKETQYF
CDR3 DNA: TGTGCCAGCAGTTACTTGGGACGTAAAGAGACCCAGTACTTC

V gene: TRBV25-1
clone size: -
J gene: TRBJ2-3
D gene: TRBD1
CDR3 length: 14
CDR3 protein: CASSAGGLTDTQYF
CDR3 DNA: TGTGCCAGCAGTGCAGGGGGTTTAACAGATACGCAGTATTTT

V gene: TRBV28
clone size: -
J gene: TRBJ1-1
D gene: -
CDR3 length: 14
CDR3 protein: CASSRQDVNTEAFF
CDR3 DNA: TGTGCCAGCAGTCGACAGGACGTGAACACTGAAGCTTTCTTT

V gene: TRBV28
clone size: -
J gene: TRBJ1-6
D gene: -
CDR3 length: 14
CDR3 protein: CASRAGSLNSPLHF
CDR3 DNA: TGTGCCAGCAGGGCAGGGAGTTTGAATTCACCCCTCCACTTT

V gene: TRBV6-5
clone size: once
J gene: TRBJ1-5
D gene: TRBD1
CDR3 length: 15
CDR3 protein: CASRRTGTGGQPQHF
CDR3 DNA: TGTGCCAGCAGGCGAACCGGGACAGGGGGCCAGCCCCAGCATTTT

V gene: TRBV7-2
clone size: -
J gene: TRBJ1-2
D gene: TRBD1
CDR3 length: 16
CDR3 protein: CASSLTGGRYNYGYTF
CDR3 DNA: TGTGCCAGCAGCCTGACAGGGGGGAGATATAACTATGGCTACACCTTC

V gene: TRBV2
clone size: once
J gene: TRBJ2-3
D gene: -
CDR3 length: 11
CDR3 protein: CASSVVNTQYF
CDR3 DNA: TGTGCCAGCAGTGTTGTAAATACGCAGTATTTT

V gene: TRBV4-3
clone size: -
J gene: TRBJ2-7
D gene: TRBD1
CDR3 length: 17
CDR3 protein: CASSQDRGTGWTYEQYF
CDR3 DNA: TGCGCCAGCAGCCAAGATAGAGGGACAGGGTGGACCTACGAGCAGTACTTC

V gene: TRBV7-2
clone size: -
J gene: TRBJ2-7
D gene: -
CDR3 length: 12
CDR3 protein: CASSPDWGEQYF
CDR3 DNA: TGTGCCAGCAGCCCGGACTGGGGAGAGCAGTACTTC

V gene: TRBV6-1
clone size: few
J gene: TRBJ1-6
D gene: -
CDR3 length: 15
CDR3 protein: CASSIRTVNNSPLHF
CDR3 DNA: TGTGCCAGCAGTATCCGGACAGTTAATAATTCACCCCTCCACTTT

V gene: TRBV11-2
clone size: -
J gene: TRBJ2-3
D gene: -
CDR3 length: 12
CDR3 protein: CASSLGGDTQYF
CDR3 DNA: TGTGCCAGCAGCTTAGGGGGGGATACGCAGTATTTT

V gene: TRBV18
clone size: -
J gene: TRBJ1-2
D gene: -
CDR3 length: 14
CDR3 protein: CASSPGRALYGYTF
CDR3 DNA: TGTGCCAGCTCACCGGGCAGGGCCCTCTATGGCTACACCTTC

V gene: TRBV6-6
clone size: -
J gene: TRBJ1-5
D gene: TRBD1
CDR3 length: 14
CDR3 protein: CASSYQGDHQPQHF
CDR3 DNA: TGTGCCAGCAGTTACCAGGGGGACCATCAGCCCCAGCATTTT

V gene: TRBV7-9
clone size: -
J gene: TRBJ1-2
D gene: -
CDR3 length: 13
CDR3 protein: CASSSRVLNGYTF
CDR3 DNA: TGTGCCAGCAGCTCCAGGGTACTTAATGGCTACACCTTC

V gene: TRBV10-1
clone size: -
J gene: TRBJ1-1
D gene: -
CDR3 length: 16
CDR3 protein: CASSESTGTMNTEAFF
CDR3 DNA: TGCGCCAGCAGTGAGTCAACAGGGACCATGAACACTGAAGCTTTCTTT

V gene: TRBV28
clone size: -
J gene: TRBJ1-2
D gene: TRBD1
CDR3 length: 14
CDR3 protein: CATQGAGGNYGYTF
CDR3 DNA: TGTGCCACCCAGGGGGCAGGGGGAAACTATGGCTACACCTTC

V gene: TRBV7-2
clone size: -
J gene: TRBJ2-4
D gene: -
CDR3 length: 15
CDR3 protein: CASSVRGTVANIQYF
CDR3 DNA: TGTGCCAGCAGCGTCAGGGGAACGGTGGCAAACATTCAGTACTTC

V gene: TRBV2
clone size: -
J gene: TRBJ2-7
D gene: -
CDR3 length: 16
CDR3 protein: CASMRYGILGSYEQYF
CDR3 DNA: TGTGCCAGCATGCGGTACGGGATTCTGGGCTCCTACGAGCAGTACTTC

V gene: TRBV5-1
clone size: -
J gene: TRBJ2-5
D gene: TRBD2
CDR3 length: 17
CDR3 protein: CASSGGTSGRAAETQYF
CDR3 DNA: TGCGCCAGCAGCGGAGGGACTAGCGGGAGGGCCGCGGAGACCCAGTACTTC

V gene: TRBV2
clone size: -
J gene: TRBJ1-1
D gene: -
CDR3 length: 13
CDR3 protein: CASSGQVATEAFF
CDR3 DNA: TGTGCCAGCAGTGGACAGGTAGCAACTGAAGCTTTCTTT

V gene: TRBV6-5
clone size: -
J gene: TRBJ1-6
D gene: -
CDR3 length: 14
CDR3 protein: CASSRRDTDSPLHF
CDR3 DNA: TGTGCCAGCAGTCGCCGGGACACCGATTCACCCCTCCACTTT

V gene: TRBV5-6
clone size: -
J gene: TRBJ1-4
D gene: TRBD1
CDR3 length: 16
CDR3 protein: CASSLAAQGAGEKLFF
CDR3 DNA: TGTGCCAGCAGCTTGGCCGCCCAGGGGGCAGGGGAAAAACTGTTTTTT

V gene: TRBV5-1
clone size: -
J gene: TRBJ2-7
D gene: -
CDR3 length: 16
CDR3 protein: CASSFLSDTFSYEQYF
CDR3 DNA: TGCGCCAGCAGCTTCCTTTCGGACACCTTCTCCTACGAGCAGTACTTC

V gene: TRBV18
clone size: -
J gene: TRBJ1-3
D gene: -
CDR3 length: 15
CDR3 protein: CASSPQGYRGNTIYF
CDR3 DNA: TGTGCCAGCTCACCCCAGGGGTACCGAGGAAACACCATATATTTT

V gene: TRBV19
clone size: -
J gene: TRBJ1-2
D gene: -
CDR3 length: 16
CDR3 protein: CASSSHQGMGNYGYTF
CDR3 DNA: TGTGCCAGTAGTAGCCATCAGGGGATGGGGAACTATGGCTACACCTTC

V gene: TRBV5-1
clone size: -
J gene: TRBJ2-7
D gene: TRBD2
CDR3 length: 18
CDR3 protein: CASSSGGTSGRFPYEQYF
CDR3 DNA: TGCGCCAGCAGCTCCGGGGGGACTAGCGGGAGGTTCCCCTACGAGCAGTACTTC

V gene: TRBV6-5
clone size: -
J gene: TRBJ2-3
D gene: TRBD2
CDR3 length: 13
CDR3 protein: CASRGESTDTQYF
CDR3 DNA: TGTGCCAGCCGGGGGGAGAGCACAGATACGCAGTATTTT

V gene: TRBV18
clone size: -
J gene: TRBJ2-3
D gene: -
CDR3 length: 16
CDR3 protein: CASSLGRKASTDTQYF
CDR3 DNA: TGTGCCAGCTCACTTGGGCGTAAGGCTAGCACAGATACGCAGTATTTT

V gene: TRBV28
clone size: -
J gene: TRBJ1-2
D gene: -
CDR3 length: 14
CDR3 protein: CASSSPHSFYGYTF
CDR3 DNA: TGTGCCAGCAGTTCCCCCCACTCCTTCTATGGCTACACCTTC

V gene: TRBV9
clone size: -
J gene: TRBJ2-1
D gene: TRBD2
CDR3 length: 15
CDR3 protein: CASSGGGSSYNEQFF
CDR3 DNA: TGTGCCAGCAGCGGGGGGGGTAGCTCCTACAATGAGCAGTTCTTC

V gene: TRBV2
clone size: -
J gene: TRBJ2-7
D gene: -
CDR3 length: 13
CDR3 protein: CASRWDQTYEQYF
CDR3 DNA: TGTGCCAGCAGATGGGACCAAACCTACGAGCAGTACTTC

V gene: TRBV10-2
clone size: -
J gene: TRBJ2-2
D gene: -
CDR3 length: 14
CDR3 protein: CASKRQENTGELFF
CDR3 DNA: TGCGCCAGCAAACGACAGGAGAACACCGGGGAGCTGTTTTTT

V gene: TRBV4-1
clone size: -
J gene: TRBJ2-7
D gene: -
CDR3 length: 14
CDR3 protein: CASSQPGQEYEQYF
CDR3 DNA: TGCGCCAGCAGCCAGCCCGGTCAAGAGTACGAGCAGTACTTC

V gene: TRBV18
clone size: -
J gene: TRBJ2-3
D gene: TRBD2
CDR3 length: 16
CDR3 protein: CASSLRGGRATDTQYF
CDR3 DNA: TGTGCCAGCTCACTTCGGGGCGGGAGAGCCACAGATACGCAGTATTTT

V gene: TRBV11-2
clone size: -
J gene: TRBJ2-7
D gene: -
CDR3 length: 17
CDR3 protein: CASSLVAVRLTSYEQYF
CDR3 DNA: TGTGCCAGCAGCTTAGTAGCCGTCCGACTAACGTCCTACGAGCAGTACTTC

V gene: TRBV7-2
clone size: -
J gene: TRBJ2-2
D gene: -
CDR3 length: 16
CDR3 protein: CASSLAKTYNTGELFF
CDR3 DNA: TGTGCCAGCAGCTTAGCGAAAACTTACAACACCGGGGAGCTGTTTTTT

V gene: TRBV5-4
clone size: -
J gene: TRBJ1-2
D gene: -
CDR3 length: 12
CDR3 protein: CASSLQGYGYTF
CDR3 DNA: TGTGCCAGCAGCTTGCAGGGCTATGGCTACACCTTC